One and the same sample provided the 32 T cell receptor beta chains below, sequenced in a study of control samples from healthy donors and cancer patients. Sequenced by immunoSEQ multiplex PCR; TCRdb stores in-frame clones only, minus some. The sample holds more than 50,000 clones, 75% to 85% seen once. Sequencing used blood. The source of these receptors is a man aged 35 to 55 in good health.

The genes are TRBV7-3 and TRBJ2-2; a possible D gene is TRBD1 (6 bases). V lost 1 base, J lost 1 base, and 10 bases lay in between. Germline values: CDR1 SGHTA, CDR2 FQGTGA. CDR3 length: 16 residues. The CDR3 sequence: CASSLSPQGNTGELFF. DNA of the CDR3: TGTGCCAGCAGCTTAAGCCCACAGGGGAACACCGGGGAGCTGTTTTTT.

This clone is deemed medium-sized. The chain has TRBV7-2 and TRBJ1-5; TRBD1 is a possible D gene (5 bases). V was pared by 1 base and J by 2 bases, with 9 bases between. In germline, CDR1 is SGHTA, CDR2 FQGNSA. There are 15 residues in the CDR3. CDR3 amino acids: CASSLETGRNQPQHF. Here the CDR3 DNA reads TGTGCCAGCAGCTTAGAAACAGGACGCAATCAGCCCCAGCATTTT.

The chain joins TRBV6-2 or TRBV6-3 to TRBJ2-7; D gene ambiguous. Trimming stripped 0 bases from V and 6 bases from J, with 21 bases between. The germline V gene encodes CDR1 MNHEY and CDR2 SVGEGT. The CDR3 consists of 17 residues. The CDR3 is CASSYSNRGPTGLEQYF. The CDR3 bases are TGTGCCAGCAGTTACTCGAACCGAGGTCCGACGGGTCTCGAGCAGTACTTC.

This chain joins TRBV5-8 and TRBJ1-3; possible D gene TRBD1, 5 bases. Trimming stripped 4 bases from V and 0 bases from J, with 11 bases between. Germline lookup yields CDR1 SGHTS and CDR2 YDEGEE. This CDR3 spans 15 amino acids. For the CDR3, the DNA is TGTGCCAGCAGCAAAGGGACGATCTCTGGAAACACCATATATTTT. This gives the protein CASSKGTISGNTIYF.

This clone was counted only a few times. The V and J genes are TRBV7-2 and TRBJ1-3; D not resolved. This CDR3 has 12 residues. Trimming removed 4 bases at V and 6 bases at J, with 7 bases between. CDR1 SGHTA and CDR2 FQGNSA come from the germline V gene. The CDR3, as DNA: TGTGCCAGCAGCTACCCCAAAAACACCATATATTTT. The encoded protein is CASSYPKNTIYF.

The V gene is TRBV11-3, the J gene TRBJ2-3, with D perhaps matching TRBD2 (6 bases). Trimming left V 8 bases short and J 2 bases short, with 11 bases between. The CDR3 has 13 residues. Germline CDR1 SGHNT, CDR2 YENEEA. CDR3: CASASGHTDTQYF. The CDR3 DNA sequence: TGTGCCAGCGCGAGCGGGCACACAGATACGCAGTATTTT.

This chain uses TRBV7-2 with TRBJ2-7, with D perhaps given as TRBD1 or TRBD2 (7 bases each). Germline CDR1 and CDR2: SGHTA and FQGNSA. Deletions cut 5 bases from V and 6 bases from J, with 17 bases between. The CDR3 totals 14 residues. CDR3 amino acids: CASSAQGGGREQYF. CDR3 nucleotide sequence: TGTGCCAGCAGCGCCCAGGGGGGGGGCCGCGAGCAGTACTTC.

CDR3 region: CASTAPDRGQNEQFF. In nucleotides, the CDR3 is TGTGCCAGCACCGCCCCGGACAGGGGGCAAAATGAGCAGTTCTTC. The chain combines TRBV6-6 with TRBJ2-1; TRBD1 matches 11 bases. The CDR3 spans 15 residues. The V segment lost 7 bases and the J segment 7 bases; nucleotides outside the gene matches: 9. CDR1 is MNHNY, CDR2 SVGAGI, per germline (reference sequence).

The J gene is TRBJ2-1, the V gene TRBV15; TRBD2 agrees at 7 bases. Germline V gene data show CDR1 as LNHNV and CDR2 as YYDKDF (reference sequence). Trimming took 0 bases from V and 0 from J; bases not matched to a gene: 5. The CDR3 spans 17 residues. The CDR3 protein is CATSREQLASSYNEQFF. The CDR3 DNA is TGTGCCACCAGCAGAGAGCAACTAGCGAGCTCCTACAATGAGCAGTTCTTC.

The chain couples TRBV15 to TRBJ1-4; 9 bases are shared with TRBD1. Trimming at V came to 1 base and at J to 8 bases, leaving 5 bases not matched to a gene. The CDR3 is made up of 15 amino acids. Germline V gene lookup returns CDR1 LNHNV and CDR2 YYDKDF (reference sequence). CDR3 nucleotides: TGTGCCACCAGCAGAGGGTCGGACAGGGGAGAAAAACTGTTTTTT. Encoded protein: CATSRGSDRGEKLFF. Based on the CDR3 plus reference TRBV15 and TRBJ1-4, the full variable domain is DAMVIQNPRYQVTQFGKPVTLSCSQTLNHNVMYWYQQKSSQAPKLLFHYYDKDFNNEADTPDNFQSRRPNTSFCFLDIRSPGLGDTAMYLCATSRGSDRGEKLFFGSGTQLSVL.

The rearrangement joins TRBV19 to TRBJ2-6, with D maybe TRBD1 (5 bases). V gave up 7 bases and J gave up 2 bases, with 9 bases separating them. Germline-derived CDR1 and CDR2 are LNHDA and SQIVND (reference sequence). The CDR3 is 14 amino acids. The CDR3 DNA sequence: TGTGCCAGTATCGGCAGGGCTGGGGCCAACGTCCTGACTTTC. Its protein is CASIGRAGANVLTF. The full variable domain, in which reference TRBV19 and TRBJ2-6 provide the parts outside the CDR3, is DGGITQSPKYLFRKEGQNVTLSCEQNLNHDAMYWYRQDPGQGLRLIYYSQIVNDFQKGDIAEGYSVSREKKESFPLTVTSAQKNPTAFYLCASIGRAGANVLTFGAGSRLTVL.

The chain recombines TRBV3-1 (or the pseudogene TRBV3-2) with TRBJ2-7; tentatively, D is TRBD1 (5 bases). The V and J ends lost 2 bases and 2 bases respectively, with 10 bases between them. Per germline, CDR1 LGHDT and CDR2 YNNKEL (reference sequence). CDR3 length: 14 amino acids. The CDR3 reads CASSQRLGAYEQYF. The CDR3, as DNA: TGTGCCAGCAGCCAACGTCTAGGGGCCTACGAGCAGTACTTC.

The chain carries TRBV5-4 and TRBJ2-5, with TRBD1 identical over 9 bases. Germline V CDR1 and CDR2: SGHNT, YYREEE (reference sequence). The CDR3 spans 14 residues. The V segment lost 4 bases and the J segment 3 bases; nucleotides outside the gene matches: 4. Here the CDR3 reads CASSRTGAEETQYF. CDR3 sequence (DNA): TGTGCCAGCAGCCGGACAGGGGCTGAAGAGACCCAGTACTTC. The full variable domain, in which reference TRBV5-4 and TRBJ2-5 provide the parts outside the CDR3, is ETGVTQSPTHLIKTRGQQVTLRCSSQSGHNTVSWYQQALGQGPQFIFQYYREEENGRGNFPPRFSGLQFPNYSSELNVNALELDDSALYLCASSRTGAEETQYFGPGTRLLVL.

The chain joins TRBV2 to TRBJ2-2, with a weak D call TRBD2 (5 bases). CDR3 size: 14 residues. CDR1 and CDR2 from the germline V gene are SNHLY and FYNNEI. V lost 3 bases, J lost 4 bases, and 9 bases lay in between. This chain's CDR3 is CASSEEAVTGELFF. CDR3 sequence (DNA): TGTGCCAGCAGTGAGGAGGCAGTCACCGGGGAGCTGTTTTTT.

The chain recombines TRBV25-1 with TRBJ2-7, with D perhaps matching TRBD2 (5 bases). V was cut by 5 bases and J by 5 bases, with 13 bases left in between. The CDR3 is made up of 13 amino acids. CDR1 and CDR2 from the germline V gene are MGHDK and SYGVNS. This CDR3 reads CASSSRVTNEQYF. The CDR3 nucleotides are TGTGCCAGCAGTTCGCGGGTTACTAACGAGCAGTACTTC.

V and J are TRBV30 and TRBJ1-5, with 7 positions matching TRBD1. V lost 3 bases to trimming and J lost 3 bases; unmatched junction nucleotides: 14. The germline CDR1 and CDR2 sequences are GTSNPN and SVGIG (reference sequence). The CDR3 has 17 amino acids. DNA for the CDR3: TGTGCCTGGAGCCCACCTCCGACAGGGATTTTCAATCAGCCCCAGCATTTT. It is translated as CAWSPPPTGIFNQPQHF. Filled out from reference TRBV30 and TRBJ1-5, the complete variable domain reads SQTIHQWPATLVQPVGSPLSLECTVEGTSNPNLYWYRQAAGRGLQLLFYSVGIGQISSEVPQNLSASRPQDRQFILSSKKLLLSDSGFYLCAWSPPPTGIFNQPQHFGDGTRLSIL.

The V and J genes are TRBV15 and TRBJ2-5; tentatively, D is TRBD1 or TRBD2 (5 bases each). Germline V lookup: CDR1 LNHNV, CDR2 YYDKDF (reference sequence). V was cut by 4 bases and J by 4 bases, with 13 bases left in between. The CDR3 is 14 amino acids. DNA for the CDR3: TGTGCCACCAGCAAAAGGGCAGGGAGAGAGACCCAGTACTTC. It translates to CATSKRAGRETQYF.

This clone was detected a few times. The chain links TRBV7-8 to TRBJ2-3; possibly TRBD2 for D (5 bases). The germline V gene encodes CDR1 SGHVS and CDR2 FQNEAQ. The CDR3 is 16 residues long. Trimming took off 3 bases at V and 0 bases at J, with 13 bases between the two ends. CDR3 amino acids: CASSFLGGTSTDTQYF. For the CDR3, the DNA is TGTGCCAGCAGCTTTCTCGGAGGCACTAGCACAGATACGCAGTATTTT.

This CDR3 is CASSFLTSGKSTDTQYF. In nucleotides, the CDR3 is TGTGCCAGCAGCTTTTTAACTAGCGGGAAAAGCACAGATACGCAGTATTTT. The chain uses TRBV11-2 and TRBJ2-3, with TRBD2 matching over 10 bases. The junction had 6 bases not matched to a gene; V was cut back by 3 bases and J by 0 bases. CDR3 length: 17 amino acids. Germline V gene sequence: CDR1 SGHAT, CDR2 FQNNGV.

The rearrangement joins TRBV27 to TRBJ2-2, with D possibly TRBD2 on 6 matching bases. Trimming pared 4 bases from V and 4 bases from J, leaving 16 bases between. CDR1 is MNHEY, CDR2 SMNVEV, per germline (reference sequence). This CDR3 is 16 amino acids long. Here the CDR3 DNA reads TGTGCCAGCAGTTCGTTCATGGGCGGGGTCACCGGGGAGCTGTTTTTT. Translating gives CASSSFMGGVTGELFF.

The V gene is TRBV5-6, the J gene TRBJ2-2; TRBD1 aligns across 10 bases. The junction had 6 bases not matched to a gene; V was cut back by 5 bases and J by 2 bases. Per the germline V gene, CDR1 is SGHDT and CDR2 is YYEEEE. CDR3 length equals 16 residues. CDR3 residues: CASRAGTGANTGELFF. The CDR3 region has the DNA TGTGCCAGCAGAGCCGGGACAGGGGCAAACACCGGGGAGCTGTTTTTT.

The chain couples TRBV27 to TRBJ2-7, with 7 bases fitting TRBD2. V lost 6 bases, J lost 6 bases, and 5 bases stayed unmatched. This CDR3 comprises 12 residues. Germline V gene sequence: CDR1 MNHEY, CDR2 SMNVEV (reference sequence). The CDR3 DNA follows: TGTGCCAGCAGCCACCGCGGGGGCGAGCAGTACTTC. It is translated as CASSHRGGEQYF.

This sequence joins TRBV9 and TRBJ1-2; 7 nucleotides match TRBD1. The CDR3 consists of 14 residues. The J segment lost 5 bases and the V segment lost 3 bases, leaving 7 bases of the junction unmatched. The germline V gene encodes CDR1 SGDLS and CDR2 YYNGEE. CDR3 nucleotide sequence: TGTGCCAGCAGCGGGCGACAGGGTATTTATGGCTACACCTTC. Protein product: CASSGRQGIYGYTF.

This sequence joins TRBV27 and TRBJ2-7, with TRBD1 matching over 8 bases. The germline gives CDR1 MNHEY, CDR2 SMNVEV (reference sequence). V shed 5 bases and J 7 bases; nucleotides not matched to a gene: 7. The CDR3 extends over 13 amino acids. The CDR3 DNA follows: TGTGCCAGCAGTGGGCAGGGGGCGGGGGAGCAGTACTTC. This sequence encodes CASSGQGAGEQYF.

The rearrangement joins TRBV7-9 to TRBJ1-2; 9 bases fit TRBD1. V gave up 5 bases and J gave up 8 bases; unmatched junction bases: 15. Germline V gene data show CDR1 as SEHNR and CDR2 as FQNEAQ (reference sequence). CDR3 size: 16 residues. The CDR3 nucleotides are TGTGCCAGCAGCCCTTGGACAGGGGCAGCTATGGGAGGCTACACCTTC. Translated, it gives CASSPWTGAAMGGYTF.

V and J are TRBV4-3 and TRBJ1-2; D gene uncertain. Trimming stripped 2 bases from V and 2 bases from J, with 9 bases between. The CDR3 consists of 14 residues. Germline V gene lookup returns CDR1 LGHNA and CDR2 YSLEER. CDR3 DNA: TGCGCCAGCAGCCAAACAGTGTCGAACTATGGCTACACCTTC. Its translation is CASSQTVSNYGYTF.

The chain is built from TRBV2 and TRBJ1-1; D unresolved. Trimming took off 2 bases at V and 1 base at J, with 11 bases between the two ends. This CDR3 is 15 amino acids long. Germline CDR1 is SNHLY and CDR2 is FYNNEI. CDR3 nucleotides: TGTGCCAGCAGTGAACTGACGATCTGGAACACTGAAGCTTTCTTT. It translates to CASSELTIWNTEAFF.

The V and J genes are TRBV14 and TRBJ1-2; the match to TRBD1 covers 7 bases. Germline V CDR1 and CDR2: SGHDN, FVKESK. The junction had 6 bases not matched to a gene; V was cut back by 1 base and J by 4 bases. This CDR3 spans 15 amino acids. CDR3 in DNA: TGTGCCAGCAGCCAAGGTGTTTGGGACAGCTATGGCTACACCTTC. It specifies CASSQGVWDSYGYTF.

The chain uses TRBV6-4 and TRBJ2-1; 13 bases line up with TRBD2. The CDR3 runs 16 residues. After removal of 3 bases from V and 4 bases from J, the junction contained 3 bases not matched to a gene. The V gene's germline CDR1 is MRHNA and CDR2 SNTAGT. The CDR3 DNA reads as TGTGCCAGCAGTGAACTAGCGGGAGGGGGATACAATGAGCAGTTCTTC. It translates to CASSELAGGGYNEQFF.

The rearrangement uses TRBV30 and TRBJ1-2; 9 bases match TRBD1. Germline loops: CDR1 GTSNPN, CDR2 SVGIG (reference sequence). After removal of 1 base from V and 7 bases from J, the junction contained 10 bases not matched to a gene. CDR3 length: 15 amino acids. The CDR3 sequence is CAWSAIAQGARGYTF. CDR3 DNA: TGTGCCTGGAGTGCAATAGCACAGGGGGCACGTGGCTACACCTTC.

The chain recombines TRBV5-6 with TRBJ2-2, with D perhaps TRBD1 or TRBD2 (5 bases each). Trimming took 4 bases from V and 3 from J, leaving 13 bases between them. The CDR3 spans 15 residues. Germline V gene data show CDR1 as SGHDT and CDR2 as YYEEEE. CDR3 sequence (DNA): TGTGCCAGCAGCCGACTGGGGGTTCACACCGGGGAGCTGTTTTTT. It is translated as CASSRLGVHTGELFF.

The rearrangement uses TRBV18 and TRBJ2-1, with TRBD2 matching over 11 bases. CDR1 is KGHSH and CDR2 is LQKENI in the germline V gene. This CDR3 is 16 amino acids long. After removal of 5 bases from V and 6 bases from J, the junction contained 9 bases not matched to a gene. The CDR3 coding sequence is TGTGCCAGCTCATCTACTAGCGGGAGAATGGGCAATGAGCAGTTCTTC. Translating it yields CASSSTSGRMGNEQFF. The full variable domain, its missing parts supplied by reference TRBV18 and TRBJ2-1, is NAGVMQNPRHLVRRRGQEARLRCSPMKGHSHVYWYRQLPEEGLKFMVYLQKENIIDESGMPKERFSAEFPKEGPSILRIQQVVRGDSAAYFCASSSTSGRMGNEQFFGPGTRLTVL.